The next 14 T cell receptor beta chains were all read from a single sample in a study of metastatic and nonmetastatic thyroid tumors. TCRdb re-called the PCR reads via MiXCR. The sample holds 55,000 to 75,000 clones, more than 15% seen once. None of the patients had undergone any treatment ahead of thyroid surgery. Sequencing input: blood. The receptors here all came from a female donor with papillary thyroid cancer or a benign thyroid nodule (not recorded which). Some clones in this sample may be carry-over from other donors' samples.

The chain joins TRBV7-9 to TRBJ2-2; D ambiguous. The CDR3 covers 15 residues. Germline V CDR1 and CDR2: SEHNR, FQNEAQ (reference sequence). Trimming removed 5 bases from V and 4 bases from J, with 14 bases in between. CDR3 residues: CASSPPPVCTGELFF. The CDR3 bases are TGTGCCAGCAGCCCCCCGCCGGTGTGCACCGGGGAGCTGTTTTTT.

The chain combines TRBV14 with TRBJ2-3, with 12 bases matching TRBD1. This CDR3 spans 19 amino acids. Germline-derived CDR1 and CDR2 are SGHDN and FVKESK. Trimming removed 3 bases from V and 1 base from J; junction bases left unmatched: 11. The CDR3 nucleotides read TGTGCCAGCAGCCACTGGGACAGGGGGCGCTATTGGGGCACAGATACGCAGTATTTT. This codes for CASSHWDRGRYWGTDTQYF.

At least ten counts were recorded for this clone. The V gene is TRBV5-1, the J gene TRBJ2-2; D remains unclear. CDR1 is SGHRS and CDR2 is YFSETQ in the germline V gene. CDR3 length: 12 residues. Trimming pared 2 bases from V and 6 bases from J, leaving 5 bases between. The CDR3, as DNA: TGCGCCAGCAGCTTTTTTCCCGGGGAGCTGTTTTTT. Translation gives CASSFFPGELFF. Based on the CDR3 plus reference TRBV5-1 and TRBJ2-2, the full variable domain is KAGVTQTPRYLIKTRGQQVTLSCSPISGHRSVSWYQQTPGQGLQFLFEYFSETQRNKGNFPGRFSGRQFSNSRSEMNVSTLELGDSALYLCASSFFPGELFFGEGSRLTVL.

This clone was found a few times. In the same sample, other DNA sequences code for this CDR3. The chain joins TRBV6-2 or TRBV6-3 to TRBJ2-2; TRBD2 is a possible D gene (6 bases). The ends were cut back, 6 bases at V and 1 base at J, with 15 bases in the middle. This CDR3 has 16 residues. Looked up from germline, CDR1 is MNHEY and CDR2 is SVGEGT. The CDR3 here is CASSYGYGGNTGELFF. The CDR3 DNA reads as TGTGCCAGCAGCTATGGTTACGGGGGGAACACCGGGGAGCTGTTTTTT.

Ten or more counts support this clone. This sequence joins TRBV20-1 and TRBJ1-5; D uncertain. This CDR3 is built from 14 residues. The V and J ends lost 0 bases and 5 bases respectively, with 11 bases between them. From germline, CDR1 is DFQATT and CDR2 SNEGSKA (reference sequence). This CDR3 reads CSARDSLPDQPQHF. In DNA, the CDR3 is TGCAGTGCTAGAGATTCCCTTCCTGATCAGCCCCAGCATTTT.

This clone was seen ten or more times. The rearrangement joins TRBV14 to TRBJ2-7; TRBD2 might be the D (6 bases). Trimming took off 5 bases at V and 2 bases at J, with 7 bases between the two ends. The CDR3 totals 12 residues. Looked up from germline, CDR1 is SGHDN and CDR2 is FVKESK. CDR3 sequence reads: CASSRTTYEQYF. CDR3 in DNA: TGTGCCAGCAGCAGGACTACCTACGAGCAGTACTTC.

Regarding this clone: One junction end does not reproduce the germline sequence, and a read error may be involved. The J gene is TRBJ2-1, the V gene TRBV6-4; D unresolved. The CDR3 is 16 residues long. The germline V gene has CDR1 MRHNA and CDR2 SNTAGT. This CDR3 reads CVSSPRQREAHNEQFF. CDR3 sequence (DNA): TGTGTCAGCAGCCCCCGCCAGCGTGAGGCCCACAATGAGCAGTTCTTC.

Comment on this clone: A much larger clone sits a single nucleotide away, making a read error possible. The rearrangement joins TRBV5-1 to TRBJ2-3; TRBD2 aligns across 12 bases. Germline values: CDR1 SGHRS, CDR2 YFSETQ. V lost 0 bases to trimming and J lost 2 bases; unmatched junction nucleotides: 4. The length of the CDR3 is 17 residues. This CDR3 is CASSLGLAGDITDTQYF. The CDR3 DNA follows: TGCGCCAGCAGCTTGGGACTAGCGGGAGATATCACAGATACGCAGTATTTT.

The rearrangement joins TRBV5-1 to TRBJ1-6, with D possibly being TRBD1 (6 bases). V lost 4 bases and J 7 bases, leaving 24 bases between the germline ends. The CDR3 sequence is 18 residues long. Germline loops: CDR1 SGHRS, CDR2 YFSETQ. CDR3 DNA sequence: TGCGCCAGCAGCAGCACCCCGGGGGGCCAAACTCGGAATTCACCCCTCCACTTT. Amino acid sequence: CASSSTPGGQTRNSPLHF.

This clone was seen at least ten times. This chain connects TRBV12-3 or TRBV12-4 to TRBJ2-1; TRBD2 matches 12 bases. There are 15 residues in the CDR3. Trimming cost V 1 base and J 7 bases; bases outside gene matches: 2. As DNA, the CDR3 is TGTGCCAGCAGTTTAGGGACTAGCGGGACTAATGAGCAGTTCTTC. Translated: CASSLGTSGTNEQFF.

This clone has ten or more counts. This sequence joins TRBV28 and TRBJ1-2; D gene ambiguous. The CDR3 spans 17 residues. V lost 6 bases and J lost 0, with 20 bases in between. Germline assignment: CDR1 MDHEN and CDR2 SYDVKM. The CDR3 reads CASSPLFEGPSNYGYTF. CDR3 in DNA: TGTGCCAGCAGCCCCCTATTTGAGGGCCCGTCTAACTATGGCTACACCTTC.

This clone was counted a few times. A read error may explain this, as a much larger clone is one base away. At the DNA level, this CDR3 is encoded by other sequences in the same sample as well. V gene TRBV15 combines with J gene TRBJ1-4; 7 bases are shared with TRBD1. The CDR3 extends over 15 amino acids. The germline V gene encodes CDR1 LNHNV and CDR2 YYDKDF (reference sequence). The CDR3: CATSAGQSTNEKLFF. Written as DNA, the CDR3 is TGCGCCACCAGCGCGGGACAGTCAACTAATGAAAAACTGTTTTTT.

J is TRBJ2-6 and V is TRBV20-1; 7 bases align to TRBD1. V gave up 4 bases and J gave up 1 base; unmatched junction bases: 10. The CDR3 extends over 17 amino acids. CDR1 DFQATT and CDR2 SNEGSKA come from the germline V gene (reference sequence). The CDR3 loop is CSAKGGAGISGANVLTF. CDR3 DNA sequence: TGCAGTGCTAAAGGGGGCGCAGGGATATCTGGGGCCAACGTCCTGACTTTC.

This clone was counted many times. V is TRBV5-5 and J is TRBJ1-4; the match to TRBD1 covers 8 bases. J gave up 3 bases and V 4 bases, and 8 bases lay outside the gene matches. Germline values: CDR1 SGHKS, CDR2 YYEKEE (reference sequence). The CDR3 is 16 residues long. The CDR3 loop is CASSPGTGGANEKLFF. CDR3 nucleotide sequence: TGTGCCAGCAGCCCCGGGACAGGCGGTGCTAATGAAAAACTGTTTTTT.